This T cell receptor beta chain was captured in a study of Tregs in tolerant kidney transplant recipients. Some clones are missing from TCRdb's copy, which holds only in-frame ones; the method was immunoSEQ multiplex PCR. The table for this sample gives 25,000 to 35,000 clones. The sequences come from CD8+ T cells from blood, collected before the transplant. This TCR was sampled from a human donor who received a combined kidney and bone marrow transplant.

CDR3 amino acids: CATRAWSNTEAFF. Incomplete CDR3 DNA: TGTGCCACCCGCGCGTGGTCGAACACTGAA. This sequence joins TRBV2 and TRBJ1-1; D gene uncertain. The sequence runs out 3 residues before the end of the CDR3; the remainder is reconstructed from the germline J gene. This CDR3 region has 13 residues. Trimming took off 10 bases at V and 1 base at J, with 13 bases between the two ends. The germline V gene has CDR1 SNHLY and CDR2 FYNNEI.